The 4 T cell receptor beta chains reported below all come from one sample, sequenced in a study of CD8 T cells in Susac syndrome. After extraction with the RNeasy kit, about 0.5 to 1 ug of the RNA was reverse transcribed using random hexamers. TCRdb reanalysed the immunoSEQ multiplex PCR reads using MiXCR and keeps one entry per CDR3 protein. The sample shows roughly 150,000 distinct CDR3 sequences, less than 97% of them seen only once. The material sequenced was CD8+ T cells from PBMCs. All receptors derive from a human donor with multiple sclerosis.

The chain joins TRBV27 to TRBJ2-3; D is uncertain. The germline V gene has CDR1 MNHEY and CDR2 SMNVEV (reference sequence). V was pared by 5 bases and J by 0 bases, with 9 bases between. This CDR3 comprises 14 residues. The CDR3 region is CASSAIPSTDTQYF. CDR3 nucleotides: TGTGCCAGCAGTGCTATCCCTAGCACAGATACGCAGTATTTT.

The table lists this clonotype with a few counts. CDR3 region: CASSPGQGGTYEQYF. Here the CDR3 DNA reads TGTGCCAGTAGCCCAGGACAGGGAGGGACCTACGAGCAGTACTTC. The chain employs TRBV19 and TRBJ2-7, with D perhaps TRBD1 (8 bases). With 6 bases removed from V and 2 bases from J, the gap between germline ends came to 17 bases. CDR1 is LNHDA, CDR2 SQIVND, per germline (reference sequence). The CDR3 spans 15 residues.

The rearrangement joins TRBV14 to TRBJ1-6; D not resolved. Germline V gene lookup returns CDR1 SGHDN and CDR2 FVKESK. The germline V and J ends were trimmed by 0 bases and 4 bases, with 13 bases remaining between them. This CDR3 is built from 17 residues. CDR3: CASSQDTYAHYNSPLHF. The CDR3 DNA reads TGTGCCAGCAGCCAAGATACGTACGCCCATTATAATTCACCCCTCCACTTT.

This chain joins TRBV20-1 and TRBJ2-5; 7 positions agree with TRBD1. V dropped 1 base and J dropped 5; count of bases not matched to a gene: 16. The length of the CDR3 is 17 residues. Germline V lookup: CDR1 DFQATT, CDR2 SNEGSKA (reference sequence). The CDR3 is CSARVGLLTGPAETQYF. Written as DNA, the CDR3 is TGCAGTGCTAGAGTGGGGCTTCTGACAGGGCCAGCGGAGACCCAGTACTTC.